This TCR beta chain was captured in a study of blood T cell repertoires in COVID-19. Produced via immunoSEQ multiplex PCR; TCRdb's table is partial and in-frame only. Of 210,000 or so clones listed, roughly 85% are singletons. Germline lookup yields CDR1 SGHDN and CDR2 FVKESK. J gave up 4 bases and V 3 bases, and 3 bases lay outside the gene matches. This CDR3 region has 13 residues. On this clone itself: Distinct nucleotide sequences in the sample also encode this CDR3.

The J gene is TRBJ2-7, the V gene TRBV14; 7 bases line up with TRBD1. Sequenced material: peripheral blood. The source of this sequence is a man in his forties or fifties with COVID-19, enrolled during active disease. The CDR3 region is CASSQNRGYEQYF. The CDR3 DNA reads TGTGCCAGCAGCCAGAACAGGGGATACGAGCAGTACTTC.